A single sample is the source of the 15 T cell receptor beta chains below, sequenced in a study of patients and donors after allogeneic stem cell transplantation. One entry per CDR3 protein, called by TCRdb with MiXCR from the RT-PCR reads. The table records approximately 200,000 distinct CDR3 sequences, around 40% of them present only once. Material: blood, either unsorted or a sorted T cell fraction (not recorded which). These receptors were obtained from a human donor who was either an allogeneic HSCT recipient or a stem cell or donor lymphocyte infusion donor (not recorded which). It is not recorded whose cells these are; they may come from a transplant donor.

CDR3 residues: CASRQDQNTEAFF. The CDR3 region has the DNA TGTGCCAGTCGTCAGGACCAGAACACTGAAGCTTTCTTT. This chain uses TRBV6-1 with TRBJ1-1; no clear D gene. V gave up 9 bases and J gave up 1 base, with 12 bases separating them. The germline CDR1 and CDR2 sequences are MNHNS and SASEGT. CDR3 length equals 13 residues.

In its sample, this clonotype was seen a few times. The rearrangement uses TRBV28 and TRBJ1-6; TRBD1 aligns across 8 bases. V gave up 5 bases and J gave up 7 bases; unmatched junction bases: 7. The CDR3 covers 15 residues. Germline loops: CDR1 MDHEN, CDR2 SYDVKM. CDR3 residues: CASSPQGAPNSPLHF. CDR3 in DNA: TGTGCCAGCAGTCCCCAGGGGGCCCCGAATTCACCCCTCCACTTT.

The chain couples TRBV27 to TRBJ2-2; TRBD1 matches 7 bases. After removal of 5 bases from V and 1 base from J, the junction contained 7 bases not matched to a gene. Germline V gene sequence: CDR1 MNHEY, CDR2 SMNVEV (reference sequence). This CDR3 contains 16 residues. This chain's CDR3 is CASSGVGQMNTGELFF. CDR3 coding DNA: TGTGCCAGCAGTGGGGTGGGACAGATGAACACCGGGGAGCTGTTTTTT.

The chain links TRBV6-1 to TRBJ1-4, with a possible D match to TRBD1 (6 bases). The ends were cut back, 1 base at V and 7 bases at J, with 13 bases in the middle. The CDR3 totals 15 residues. CDR1 is MNHNS and CDR2 is SASEGT in the germline V gene. DNA for the CDR3: TGTGCCAGCAGTGAAGTGTGGGGGGCGAGTGAAAAACTGTTTTTT. Translation gives CASSEVWGASEKLFF.

The J gene is TRBJ1-1, the V gene TRBV4-1; TRBD1 might be the D (5 bases). V gave up 0 bases and J gave up 4 bases, with 21 bases separating them. From germline, CDR1 is MGHRA and CDR2 YSYEKL. CDR3 length: 18 residues. The CDR3 DNA reads as TGCGCCAGCAGCCAAGATCTCCAGGGATCCTTGTTGGGCACTGAAGCTTTCTTT. This gives the protein CASSQDLQGSLLGTEAFF.

This clonotype was seen once. A junction boundary mismatches the germline segment, possibly from a read error. The genes are TRBV29-1 and TRBJ1-2; D is possibly TRBD1 (6 bases). Germline V gene sequence: CDR1 SQVTM, CDR2 ANQGSEA. The CDR3 length is 12 residues. CDR3 sequence reads: CSVLPRGYSYTF. The DNA of the CDR3 is TGCAGCGTTCTCCCCAGGGGCTATAGCTACACCTTC. The full variable domain, its missing parts supplied by reference TRBV29-1 and TRBJ1-2, is SAVISQKPSRDICQRGTSLTIQCQVDSQVTMMFWYRQQPGQSLTLIATANQGSEATYESGFVIDKFPISRPNLTFSTLTVSNMSPEDSSIYLCSVLPRGYSYTFGSGTRLTVV.

The V call is TRBV3-1, the J call TRBJ1-1, with D tentatively TRBD1 (5 bases). V was pared by 4 bases and J by 1 base, with 19 bases between. The CDR3 totals 17 residues. Germline V gene data show CDR1 as LGHDT and CDR2 as YNNKEL (reference sequence). The CDR3 is CASSPHRFRAENTEAFF. CDR3 bases: TGTGCCAGCAGCCCCCACAGGTTTAGGGCCGAGAACACTGAAGCTTTCTTT.

The V call is TRBV7-8, the J call TRBJ2-1; a possible D gene is TRBD2 (5 bases). CDR1 and CDR2 from the germline V gene are SGHVS and FQNEAQ. The CDR3 consists of 14 residues. Trimming cost V 1 base and J 3 bases, with 7 bases left between them. In DNA, the CDR3 is TGTGCCAGCAGCTTAGACGCGGGCTACAATGAGCAGTTCTTC. Its protein product is CASSLDAGYNEQFF. Full variable domain (remainder filled in from reference TRBV7-8 and TRBJ2-1): GAGVSQSPRYKVAKRGQDVALRCDPISGHVSLFWYQQALGQGPEFLTYFQNEAQLDKSGLPSDRFFAERPEGSVSTLKIQRTQQEDSAVYLCASSLDAGYNEQFFGPGTRLTVL.

The CDR3 protein is CASSLAPNSRGYTF. The DNA of the CDR3 is TGTGCCAGCAGCTTAGCGCCGAACAGCCGGGGCTACACCTTC. This sequence joins TRBV7-2 and TRBJ1-2; no reliable D call. Germline V lookup: CDR1 SGHTA, CDR2 FQGNSA. The length of the CDR3 is 14 residues. Trimming pared 0 bases from V and 8 bases from J, leaving 13 bases between.

The chain links TRBV7-2 to TRBJ1-4; D gene ambiguous. Germline assignment: CDR1 SGHTA and CDR2 FQGNSA. The CDR3 has 14 residues. Trimming took 2 bases from V and 8 from J, leaving 12 bases between them. For the CDR3, the DNA is TGTGCCAGCAGCTTACCCGGAATGGGGGAAAAACTGTTTTTT. Encoded protein: CASSLPGMGEKLFF.

This clonotype was seen a single time. J is TRBJ2-5 and V is TRBV5-1; possible D gene TRBD2, 6 bases. Germline lookup yields CDR1 SGHRS and CDR2 YFSETQ. V lost 3 bases to trimming and J lost 7 bases, with 13 bases between them. The length of the CDR3 is 13 residues. CDR3 amino acids: CASSSTSWATQYF. Here the CDR3 DNA reads TGCGCCAGCAGCTCGACTAGTTGGGCGACCCAGTACTTC.

At least ten counts were recorded for this clonotype. This chain uses TRBV29-1 with TRBJ2-1; D possibly matches TRBD1 or TRBD2 (5 bases each). The CDR3 consists of 15 residues. V dropped 4 bases and J dropped 0 bases, with 13 bases sitting between them. The germline V gene has CDR1 SQVTM and CDR2 ANQGSEA. CDR3 loop: CSVAAWGSSYNEQFF. Here the CDR3 DNA reads TGCAGCGTTGCTGCTTGGGGGAGCTCCTACAATGAGCAGTTCTTC.

The rearrangement uses TRBV7-6 and TRBJ2-2; 8 bases fit TRBD1. In germline, CDR1 is SGHVS, CDR2 FNYEAQ. This CDR3 has 16 amino acids. V lost 3 bases to trimming and J lost 0 bases; unmatched junction nucleotides: 3. Here the CDR3 reads CASSFRGPTNTGELFF. The CDR3 nucleotides read TGTGCCAGCAGCTTCAGGGGGCCCACGAACACCGGGGAGCTGTTTTTT.

The V and J genes are TRBV20-1 and TRBJ1-1, with D unclear. V was trimmed by 1 base and J by 1 base, leaving 7 bases between them. Germline CDR1 DFQATT, CDR2 SNEGSKA (reference sequence). The CDR3 has 13 residues. The CDR3: CSARVGRNTEAFF. The CDR3, as DNA: TGCAGTGCTAGAGTCGGCAGGAACACTGAAGCTTTCTTT.

The chain is built from TRBV6-5 and TRBJ1-2; D is undetermined. V lost 3 bases to trimming and J lost 1 base, with 6 bases between them. The germline V gene encodes CDR1 MNHEY and CDR2 SVGAGI. This CDR3 spans 13 amino acids. The chain's CDR3 is CASSYTVNYGYTF. The CDR3 coding sequence is TGTGCCAGCAGTTATACGGTTAACTATGGCTACACCTTC.